The 30 T cell receptor beta chains presented below share a single source sample, sequenced in a study of stem cell transplantation in POMP-related autoinflammatory disease. The assay was immunoSEQ multiplex PCR, and TCRdb's table has in-frame clones only and misses some. The data hold roughly 28,000 clones, with 75% to 85% observed a single time. The sequences come from CD4+ T cells from PBMCs, collected before stem cell transplantation. These receptor sequences come from a human donor with POMP-related autoinflammation and immune dysregulation (PRAID).

V gene TRBV27 combines with J gene TRBJ1-6, with 7 bases fitting TRBD1. J was trimmed by 0 bases and V by 2 bases; bases with no gene match: 10. Germline CDR1 MNHEY, CDR2 SMNVEV (reference sequence). The CDR3 has 19 amino acids. CDR3 sequence: CASSLDRESTSSYNSPLHF. In DNA, the CDR3 is TGTGCCAGCAGTTTAGACAGGGAATCGACCAGCTCCTATAATTCACCCCTCCACTTT.

This chain connects TRBV14 to TRBJ1-1; unclear D gene. The CDR3 has 14 residues. Trimming pared 1 base from V and 3 bases from J, leaving 9 bases between. Germline V gene lookup returns CDR1 SGHDN and CDR2 FVKESK. CDR3 sequence: CASSQGVGYTEAFF. CDR3 DNA: TGTGCCAGCAGCCAAGGGGTCGGGTACACTGAAGCTTTCTTT.

This chain uses TRBV30 with TRBJ2-7; D unresolved. This CDR3 has 12 residues. The ends were cut back, 0 bases at V and 2 bases at J, with 5 bases in the middle. Germline V CDR1 and CDR2: GTSNPN, SVGIG (reference sequence). As DNA, the CDR3 is TGTGCCTGGAGTGTAATGGCCTACGAGCAGTACTTC. Translation: CAWSVMAYEQYF. Drawing the rest from reference TRBV30 and TRBJ2-7, the complete variable domain is SQTIHQWPATLVQPVGSPLSLECTVEGTSNPNLYWYRQAAGRGLQLLFYSVGIGQISSEVPQNLSASRPQDRQFILSSKKLLLSDSGFYLCAWSVMAYEQYFGPGTRLTVT.

The chain is built from TRBV5-1 and TRBJ2-2; D is unclear. The CDR3 runs 16 residues. V lost 0 bases to trimming and J lost 0 bases, with 9 bases between them. The germline V gene has CDR1 SGHRS and CDR2 YFSETQ. The CDR3, as DNA: TGCGCCAGCAGCTTGGGTCCGGGCTCGAACACCGGGGAGCTGTTTTTT. Translated, it gives CASSLGPGSNTGELFF.

The chain employs TRBV25-1 and TRBJ2-7; TRBD2 matches 11 bases. Trimming took 6 bases from V and 3 from J; bases not matched to a gene: 4. Germline-derived CDR1 and CDR2 are MGHDK and SYGVNS. This CDR3 is 14 amino acids long. DNA of the CDR3: TGTGCCAGCAGCAAAGGGACTAGCGGCTACGAGCAGTACTTC. It encodes CASSKGTSGYEQYF.

This chain uses TRBV5-5 with TRBJ1-4; D gene ambiguous. CDR3 length: 15 residues. Germline V lookup: CDR1 SGHKS, CDR2 YYEKEE (reference sequence). The V gene lost 2 bases and the J gene lost 7 bases, with 15 bases spanning the gap. CDR3 region: CASSFTAILGEKLFF. The CDR3 DNA sequence: TGTGCCAGCAGCTTCACCGCCATCCTCGGTGAAAAACTGTTTTTT. The whole variable domain, remainder taken from reference TRBV5-5 and TRBJ1-4, is DAGVTQSPTHLIKTRGQQVTLRCSPISGHKSVSWYQQVLGQGPQFIFQYYEKEERGRGNFPDRFSARQFPNYSSELNVNALLLGDSALYLCASSFTAILGEKLFFGSGTQLSVL.

The rearrangement uses TRBV6-1 and TRBJ1-3; D unresolved. V was clipped by 4 bases and J by 2 bases, with 15 bases between them. CDR1 is MNHNS, CDR2 SASEGT, per germline. This CDR3 spans 16 amino acids. The CDR3 protein is CASSVQEASAGNTIYF. As DNA, the CDR3 is TGTGCCAGCAGTGTCCAAGAGGCTAGTGCTGGAAACACCATATATTTT.

The gene calls are TRBV18 and TRBJ2-4; D possibly corresponds to TRBD1 (6 bases). The CDR3 is 18 residues long. V shed 3 bases and J shed 1 base, with 19 bases lying between them. CDR1 is KGHSH and CDR2 is LQKENI in the germline V gene. CDR3 bases: TGTGCCAGCTCACCTTGGGGGCGAGATGGGGCGGCCAAAAACATTCAGTACTTC. This encodes CASSPWGRDGAAKNIQYF.

This clone was observed a handful of times. The rearrangement links TRBV4-1 to TRBJ1-1; D is unresolved. The V gene's germline CDR1 is MGHRA and CDR2 YSYEKL. This CDR3 is built from 13 residues. Trimming shortened V by 0 bases and J by 5 bases, and 7 bases separated the two germline ends. In DNA, the CDR3 is TGCGCCAGCAGCCAAGATAGAGGGACTGAAGCTTTCTTT. It specifies CASSQDRGTEAFF.

This sequence joins TRBV27 and TRBJ1-1; D unclear. This CDR3 spans 15 amino acids. Germline V gene lookup returns CDR1 MNHEY and CDR2 SMNVEV (reference sequence). Trimming stripped 3 bases from V and 1 base from J, with 12 bases between. The CDR3 protein is CASSLIRDWNTEAFF. For the CDR3, the DNA is TGTGCCAGCAGTTTGATCCGAGACTGGAACACTGAAGCTTTCTTT.

CDR3 amino acids: CASSQATSGGKNTQYF. CDR3 nucleotide sequence: TGTGCCAGCAGCCAGGCTACTAGCGGGGGGAAAAATACGCAGTATTTT. This chain uses TRBV4-2 with TRBJ2-3, with 12 bases fitting TRBD2. The germline V gene encodes CDR1 LGHNA and CDR2 YNFKEQ. This CDR3 is built from 16 residues. The trim removed 3 bases at V and 7 bases at J, leaving 8 bases unmatched.

The rearrangement joins TRBV28 to TRBJ2-5, with 8 bases fitting TRBD2. Germline V gene sequence: CDR1 MDHEN, CDR2 SYDVKM. The CDR3 length is 13 residues. Unmatched junction bases numbered 4, after V lost 9 bases and J lost 1 base. The CDR3 sequence is CASMREAQETQYF. CDR3 in DNA: TGTGCCAGTATGCGGGAGGCCCAAGAGACCCAGTACTTC.

This chain links TRBV27 with TRBJ2-3; TRBD2 matches 9 bases. CDR3 length equals 17 residues. Germline values: CDR1 MNHEY, CDR2 SMNVEV (reference sequence). V shed 1 base, J shed 1 base, and the junction held 6 bases outside the gene matches. DNA for the CDR3: TGTGCCAGCAGTTTATGGGCGGGACTAGCAGGCACAGATACGCAGTATTTT. Translating gives CASSLWAGLAGTDTQYF.

CDR3 amino acids: CASSVEAAYNEQFF. In DNA form, the CDR3 reads TGTGCCAGCAGCGTAGAAGCTGCCTACAATGAGCAGTTCTTC. The chain has TRBV9 and TRBJ2-1; D not certain. The CDR3 sequence is 14 residues long. V shed 0 bases and J shed 2 bases, with 6 bases lying between them. CDR1 is SGDLS and CDR2 is YYNGEE in the germline V gene.

This clone came up a few times. CDR3 residues: CASSMVGQGDEKLFF. The CDR3 bases are TGTGCCAGTAGTATGGTGGGACAGGGGGATGAAAAACTGTTTTTT. The rearrangement joins TRBV19 to TRBJ1-4; 11 positions agree with TRBD1. The CDR3 sequence is 15 residues long. Germline V gives CDR1 LNHDA, CDR2 SQIVND (reference sequence). The V gene end was trimmed by 3 bases and the J gene end by 6 bases; junction bases not matched to a gene: 3.

The chain carries TRBV6-1 and TRBJ2-5, with D possibly TRBD1 on 6 matching bases. The germline V and J ends were trimmed by 4 bases and 2 bases, with 8 bases remaining between them. This CDR3 is 13 amino acids long. The germline V gene encodes CDR1 MNHNS and CDR2 SASEGT. DNA for the CDR3: TGTGCCAGCAGTGGCCAGGGGCAAGAGACCCAGTACTTC. Protein sequence: CASSGQGQETQYF.

V usage is TRBV7-2 and J usage is TRBJ2-7, with D perhaps given as TRBD1 or TRBD2 (5 bases each). The CDR3 is made up of 14 amino acids. The germline V gene encodes CDR1 SGHTA and CDR2 FQGNSA. Trimming pared 4 bases from V and 5 bases from J, leaving 15 bases between. As DNA, the CDR3 is TGTGCCAGCAGCTACCGGGACCGCATGCACGAGCAGTACTTC. Encoded protein: CASSYRDRMHEQYF.

J is TRBJ1-2 and V is TRBV19; no clear D. Germline-derived CDR1 and CDR2 are LNHDA and SQIVND (reference sequence). Trimming left V 1 base short and J 4 bases short, with 7 bases between. The CDR3 length is 13 residues. The CDR3 is CASSIGRSYGYTF. CDR3 coding DNA: TGTGCCAGTAGTATAGGCAGGAGCTATGGCTACACCTTC.

This clone has just a few counts. The chain uses TRBV2 and TRBJ1-6; 9 bases map to TRBD1. The junction had 7 bases not matched to a gene; V was cut back by 0 bases and J by 7 bases. The CDR3 is 17 residues long. The V gene's germline CDR1 is SNHLY and CDR2 FYNNEI. The CDR3 sequence: CASSEAGAGTGNSPLHF. The DNA of the CDR3 is TGTGCCAGCAGTGAAGCGGGGGCCGGGACAGGGAATTCACCCCTCCACTTT. The full variable domain, its missing parts supplied by reference TRBV2 and TRBJ1-6, is EPEVTQTPSHQVTQMGQEVILRCVPISNHLYFYWYRQILGQKVEFLVSFYNNEISEKSEIFDDQFSVERPDGSNFTLKIRSTKLEDSAMYFCASSEAGAGTGNSPLHFGNGTRLTVT.

The chain uses TRBV5-1 and TRBJ2-3; D not certain. The CDR3 totals 14 residues. Trimming took off 3 bases at V and 1 base at J, with 9 bases between the two ends. CDR1 is SGHRS, CDR2 YFSETQ, per germline. CDR3 amino acids: CASSSGYRTDTQYF. CDR3 nucleotides: TGCGCCAGCAGCTCCGGGTACCGCACAGATACGCAGTATTTT.

Here the CDR3 DNA reads TGCGCCAGCAGCTTGGAGCGAGTGGGGGAGCAGTACTTC. Encoded protein: CASSLERVGEQYF. J is TRBJ2-7 and V is TRBV5-1; no definite D call. This CDR3 comprises 13 residues. Germline CDR1 reads SGHRS; CDR2 reads YFSETQ. V was cut by 0 bases and J by 7 bases, with 11 bases left in between.

The chain is built from TRBV28 and TRBJ2-7, with D possibly being TRBD2 (6 bases). The length of the CDR3 is 16 residues. CDR1 is MDHEN, CDR2 SYDVKM, per germline. With 4 bases removed from V and 4 bases from J, the gap between germline ends came to 20 bases. CDR3 amino acids: CASSSGGAELSYEQYF. The DNA of the CDR3 is TGTGCCAGCAGTTCCGGCGGGGCAGAACTCTCATACGAGCAGTACTTC.

The rearrangement joins TRBV30 to TRBJ2-1, with 10 bases that match TRBD2. CDR1 is GTSNPN, CDR2 SVGIG, per germline (reference sequence). The V and J ends lost 3 bases and 4 bases, in that order; junction bases with no gene match: 3. The CDR3 covers 14 residues. The CDR3 reads CAWRASGGYNEQFF. In nucleotides, the CDR3 is TGTGCCTGGAGGGCTAGCGGGGGTTACAATGAGCAGTTCTTC.

This chain links TRBV28 with TRBJ2-3; perhaps TRBD2 as D (6 bases). The V gene lost 1 base and the J gene lost 9 bases, with 23 bases spanning the gap. Germline-derived CDR1 and CDR2 are MDHEN and SYDVKM. This CDR3 has 17 residues. CDR3 protein: CASSLSGGGYTEGTQYF. CDR3 sequence (DNA): TGTGCCAGCAGTTTATCCGGGGGAGGATACACAGAAGGGACGCAGTATTTT.

This chain joins TRBV7-3 and TRBJ1-5; possible D gene TRBD1, 6 bases. CDR1 is SGHTA and CDR2 is FQGTGA in the germline V gene. Trimming pared 1 base from V and 6 bases from J, leaving 13 bases between. The CDR3 is 15 residues long. This CDR3 reads CASSLKGGIGQPQHF. CDR3 coding DNA: TGTGCCAGCAGCTTAAAAGGGGGTATCGGTCAGCCCCAGCATTTT.

This rearrangement joins TRBV7-9 to TRBJ2-5, with D perhaps given as TRBD1 or TRBD2 (7 bases each). Trimming removed 5 bases at V and 1 base at J, with 20 bases between. The CDR3 loop spans 17 amino acids. Germline V gives CDR1 SEHNR, CDR2 FQNEAQ (reference sequence). CDR3 DNA: TGTGCCAGCAGCGCTAGGGGGGGACAGTTCACCCAAGAGACCCAGTACTTC. As protein: CASSARGGQFTQETQYF.

V is TRBV6-5 and J is TRBJ2-7; D is unresolved. Germline loops: CDR1 MNHEY, CDR2 SVGAGI. This CDR3 contains 13 residues. The V end lost 2 bases, the J end lost 4 bases, and 9 bases lay between the germline ends. CDR3 protein: CASSYPLGYEQYF. Written as DNA, the CDR3 is TGTGCCAGCAGTTACCCCTTAGGGTACGAGCAGTACTTC.

This chain links TRBV5-1 with TRBJ1-3; D perhaps matches TRBD1 (6 bases). The V end lost 4 bases, the J end lost 0 bases, and 14 bases lay between the germline ends. CDR1 is SGHRS, CDR2 YFSETQ, per germline. The CDR3 length is 16 residues. This CDR3 reads CASSGGSSYSGNTIYF. The DNA of the CDR3 is TGCGCCAGCAGCGGGGGCAGCTCTTACTCTGGAAACACCATATATTTT. The full variable domain, in which reference TRBV5-1 and TRBJ1-3 provide the parts outside the CDR3, is KAGVTQTPRYLIKTRGQQVTLSCSPISGHRSVSWYQQTPGQGLQFLFEYFSETQRNKGNFPGRFSGRQFSNSRSEMNVSTLELGDSALYLCASSGGSSYSGNTIYFGEGSWLTVV.

J is TRBJ1-6 and V is TRBV10-3, with D maybe TRBD1 (5 bases). The CDR3 loop spans 15 amino acids. Trimming pared 0 bases from V and 3 bases from J, leaving 6 bases between. Germline CDR1 reads ENHRY; CDR2 reads SYGVKD. As DNA, the CDR3 is TGTGCCATCAGTGAGTCGGGGGACTATAATTCACCCCTCCACTTT. This gives the protein CAISESGDYNSPLHF.

This chain connects TRBV4-1 to TRBJ2-3; D is perhaps TRBD2 (6 bases). This CDR3 is 14 amino acids long. V was trimmed by 2 bases and J by 5 bases, leaving 11 bases between them. CDR1 and CDR2 from the germline V gene are MGHRA and YSYEKL. Here the CDR3 reads CASSQSGGKDTQYF. CDR3 bases: TGCGCCAGCAGCCAAAGTGGCGGGAAAGATACGCAGTATTTT.